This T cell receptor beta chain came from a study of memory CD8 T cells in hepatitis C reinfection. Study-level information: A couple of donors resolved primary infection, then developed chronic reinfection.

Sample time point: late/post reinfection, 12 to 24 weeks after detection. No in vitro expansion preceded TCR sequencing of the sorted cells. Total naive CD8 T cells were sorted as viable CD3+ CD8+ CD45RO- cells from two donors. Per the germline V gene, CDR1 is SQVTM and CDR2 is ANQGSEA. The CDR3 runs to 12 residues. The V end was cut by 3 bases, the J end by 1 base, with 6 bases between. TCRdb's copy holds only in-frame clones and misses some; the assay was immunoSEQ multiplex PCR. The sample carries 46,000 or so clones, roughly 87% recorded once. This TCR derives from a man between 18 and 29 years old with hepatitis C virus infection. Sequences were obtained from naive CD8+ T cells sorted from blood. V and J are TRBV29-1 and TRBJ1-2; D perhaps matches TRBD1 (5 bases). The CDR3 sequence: CSVETDNYGYTF. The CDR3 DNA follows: TGCAGCGTTGAGACAGATAACTATGGCTACACCTTC.